This paragraph covers one TCR beta chain sequence. Antigen unknown. PCR primers comprised 60 Vbeta and 13 Jbeta primers. Measured with immunoSEQ multiplex PCR; TCRdb has only the in-frame clones, and not every one. The listing records under 40,000 clones. Per germline, CDR1 MNHEY and CDR2 SVGAGI. The V gene end was trimmed by 6 bases and the J gene end by 4 bases; junction bases not matched to a gene: 9. The CDR3 contains 15 residues. This sample is drawn from a study of cytomegalovirus exposure and HLA in healthy donors. Notes on the study in general: Overall, around 150 TCR beta chains were annotated as cytomegalovirus-associated. Diagnosis of cytomegalovirus status made by the classifier reportedly showed high specificity and sensitivity. It has been reported that TCR beta sequences accurately predicted the HLA-A and HLA-B alleles of most subjects. Later analysis showed most CMV-associated TCR beta chains appearing HLA-restricted.

The sequenced sample consisted of PBMCs. The chain employs TRBV6-5 and TRBJ2-1; 7 bases align to TRBD1. The receptor was derived from a woman between 35 and 50 years old in good health and CMV-seropositive. CDR3: CASRVRDSRYNEQFF. CDR3 in DNA: TGTGCCAGCAGGGTCCGGGACAGTCGGTACAATGAGCAGTTCTTC.